The entry below gives a single T cell receptor beta chain sequence along with its context. The source of the sample is a study of blood T cell repertoires in COVID-19. Study processing details: Amplification with reference gene primers provided the estimates of nucleated cell counts. Clones were sequenced by immunoSEQ multiplex PCR, and TCRdb holds only the in-frame ones, with some missing. From that table come the V and J calls and clone size; the DNA was used to work out D and trimming. The data contain over 200,000 clones, 70% to 90% of them seen just once; the ten biggest clones take up 10% to 13%. V lost 7 bases, J lost 7 bases, and 14 bases lay in between. Germline V gene lookup returns CDR1 MDHEN and CDR2 SYDVKM. The CDR3 is made up of 12 amino acids.

This sequence was found in a man aged 25-40 years who had recovered from COVID-19. The chain links TRBV28 to TRBJ2-7; possibly TRBD1 for D (5 bases). Material for sequencing was PBMCs or T cells enriched from blood (not recorded which). This CDR3 is CASTPNRFEQYF. The CDR3 nucleotides are TGTGCCAGCACCCCCAACAGGTTTGAGCAGTACTTC.